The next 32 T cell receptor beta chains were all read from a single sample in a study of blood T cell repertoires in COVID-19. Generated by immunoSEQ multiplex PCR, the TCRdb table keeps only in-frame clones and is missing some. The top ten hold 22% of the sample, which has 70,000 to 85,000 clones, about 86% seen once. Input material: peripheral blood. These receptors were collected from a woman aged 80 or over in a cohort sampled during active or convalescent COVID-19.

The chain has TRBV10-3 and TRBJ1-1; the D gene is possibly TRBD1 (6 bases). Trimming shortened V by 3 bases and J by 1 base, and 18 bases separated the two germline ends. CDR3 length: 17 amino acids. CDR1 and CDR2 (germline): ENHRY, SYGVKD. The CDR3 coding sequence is TGTGCCATCAGTGACACCGGGGGGGCCTCAGAGAACACTGAAGCTTTCTTT. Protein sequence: CAISDTGGASENTEAFF.

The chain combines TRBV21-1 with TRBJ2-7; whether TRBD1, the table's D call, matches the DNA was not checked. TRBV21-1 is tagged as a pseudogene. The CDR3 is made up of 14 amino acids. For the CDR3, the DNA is TGTGCCAGCAGGGGGGCAGTCCGTACCTACGAGCAGTACGTC. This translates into CASRGAVRTYEQYV.

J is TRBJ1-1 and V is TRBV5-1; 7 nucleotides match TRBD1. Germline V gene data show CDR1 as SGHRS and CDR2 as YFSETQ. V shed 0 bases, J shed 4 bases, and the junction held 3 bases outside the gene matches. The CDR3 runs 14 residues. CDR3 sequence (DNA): TGCGCCAGCAGCTTGGAGGGGGCGGTCACTGAAGCTTTCTTT. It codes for CASSLEGAVTEAFF.

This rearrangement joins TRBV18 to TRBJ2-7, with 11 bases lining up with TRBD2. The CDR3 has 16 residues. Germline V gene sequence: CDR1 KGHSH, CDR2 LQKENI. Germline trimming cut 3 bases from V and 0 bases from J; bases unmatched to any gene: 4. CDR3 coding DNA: TGTGCCAGCTCACCTTCGGGGACTAGCGGCTCCTACGAGCAGTACTTC. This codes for CASSPSGTSGSYEQYF. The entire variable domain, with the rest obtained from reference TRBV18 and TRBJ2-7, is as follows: NAGVMQNPRHLVRRRGQEARLRCSPMKGHSHVYWYRQLPEEGLKFMVYLQKENIIDESGMPKERFSAEFPKEGPSILRIQQVVRGDSAAYFCASSPSGTSGSYEQYFGPGTRLTVT.

CDR3 amino acids: CASSGGTSGRVWGQFF. CDR3 in DNA: TGTGCCAGCAGCGGAGGGACTAGCGGGAGGGTCTGGGGGCAGTTCTTC. The V gene is TRBV11-2, the J gene TRBJ2-1, with 16 bases aligning to TRBD2. From germline, CDR1 is SGHAT and CDR2 FQNNGV. V lost 5 bases, J lost 12 bases, and 10 bases stayed unmatched. The CDR3 runs to 16 residues.

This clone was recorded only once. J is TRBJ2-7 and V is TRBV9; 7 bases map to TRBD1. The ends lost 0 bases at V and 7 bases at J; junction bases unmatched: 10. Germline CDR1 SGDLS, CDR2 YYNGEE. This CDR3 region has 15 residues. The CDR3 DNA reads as TGTGCCAGCAGCGTAGTCTACAGGGGATTGAGGGAGCAGTACGTC. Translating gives CASSVVYRGLREQYV.

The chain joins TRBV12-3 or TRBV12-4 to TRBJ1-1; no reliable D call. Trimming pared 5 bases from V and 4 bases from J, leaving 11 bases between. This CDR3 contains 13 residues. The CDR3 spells CASSATGSTEAFF. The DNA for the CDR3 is TGTGCCAGCAGTGCGACGGGGAGCACTGAAGCTTTCTTT.

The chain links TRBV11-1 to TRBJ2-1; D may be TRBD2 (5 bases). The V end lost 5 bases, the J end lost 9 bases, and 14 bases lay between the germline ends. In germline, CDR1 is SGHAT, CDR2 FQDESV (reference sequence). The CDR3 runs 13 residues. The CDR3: CASSRLGGSEQFF. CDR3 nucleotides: TGTGCCAGCAGCCGCCTAGGTGGGAGTGAGCAGTTCTTC.

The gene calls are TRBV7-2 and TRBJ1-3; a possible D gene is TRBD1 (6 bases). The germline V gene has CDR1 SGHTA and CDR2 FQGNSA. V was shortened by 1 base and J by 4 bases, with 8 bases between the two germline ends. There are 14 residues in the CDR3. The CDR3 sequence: CASSLGQGGNTIYF. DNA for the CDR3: TGTGCCAGCAGCTTAGGGCAGGGGGGAAACACCATATATTTT.

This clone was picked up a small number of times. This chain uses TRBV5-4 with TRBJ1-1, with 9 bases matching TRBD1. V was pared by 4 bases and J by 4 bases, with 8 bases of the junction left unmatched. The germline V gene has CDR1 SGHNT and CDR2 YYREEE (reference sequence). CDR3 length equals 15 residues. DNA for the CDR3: TGTGCCAGCAGCACCCGGACAGGGGAAGGCACTGAAGCTTTCTTT. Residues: CASSTRTGEGTEAFF.

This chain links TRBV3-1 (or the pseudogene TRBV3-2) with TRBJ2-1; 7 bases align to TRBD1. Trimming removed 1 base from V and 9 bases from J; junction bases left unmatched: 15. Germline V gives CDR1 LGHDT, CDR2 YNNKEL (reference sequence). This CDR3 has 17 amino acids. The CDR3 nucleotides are TGTGCCAGCAGCCAAGTTAGCATTATATTAGGGGGCGGTGAGCAGTTCTTC. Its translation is CASSQVSIILGGGEQFF.

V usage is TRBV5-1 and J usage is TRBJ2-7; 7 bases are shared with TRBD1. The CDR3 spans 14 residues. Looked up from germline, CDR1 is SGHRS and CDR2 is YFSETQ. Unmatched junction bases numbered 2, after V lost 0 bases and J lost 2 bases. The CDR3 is CASSLGGQTYEQYF. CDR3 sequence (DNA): TGCGCCAGCAGCTTGGGGGGACAGACCTACGAGCAGTACTTC. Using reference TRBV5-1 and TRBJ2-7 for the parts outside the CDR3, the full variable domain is KAGVTQTPRYLIKTRGQQVTLSCSPISGHRSVSWYQQTPGQGLQFLFEYFSETQRNKGNFPGRFSGRQFSNSRSEMNVSTLELGDSALYLCASSLGGQTYEQYFGPGTRLTVT.

This CDR3 is CASSLVAYRNNSPLHF. For the CDR3, the DNA is TGCGCCAGCAGCTTGGTAGCGTACAGAAATAATTCACCCCTCCACTTT. The chain carries TRBV5-1 and TRBJ1-6, with D unresolved. There are 16 residues in the CDR3. Per the germline V gene, CDR1 is SGHRS and CDR2 is YFSETQ. The V end lost 0 bases, the J end lost 5 bases, and 12 bases lay between the germline ends.

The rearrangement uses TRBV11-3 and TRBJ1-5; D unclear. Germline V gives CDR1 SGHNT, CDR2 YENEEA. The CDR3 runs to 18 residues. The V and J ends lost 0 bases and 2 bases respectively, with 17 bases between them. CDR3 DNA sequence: TGTGCCAGCAGCTTAGATCTATCGTACGCGGGTTGCAATCAGCCCCAGCATTTT. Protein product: CASSLDLSYAGCNQPQHF.

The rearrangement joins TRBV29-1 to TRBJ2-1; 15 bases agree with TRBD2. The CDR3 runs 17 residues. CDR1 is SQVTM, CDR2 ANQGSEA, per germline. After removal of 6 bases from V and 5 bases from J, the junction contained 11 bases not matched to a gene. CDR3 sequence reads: CSVARTSGRARDNEQFF. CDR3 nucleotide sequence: TGCAGCGTCGCGAGGACTAGCGGGAGGGCCCGGGACAATGAGCAGTTCTTC.

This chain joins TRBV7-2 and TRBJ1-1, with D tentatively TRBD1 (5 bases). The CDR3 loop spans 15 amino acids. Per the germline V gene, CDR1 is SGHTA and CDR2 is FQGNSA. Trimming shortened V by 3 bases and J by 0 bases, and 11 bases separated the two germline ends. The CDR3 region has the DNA TGTGCCAGCAGCTTTAGGGGTGGGCTGAACACTGAAGCTTTCTTT. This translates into CASSFRGGLNTEAFF.

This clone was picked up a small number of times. CDR3 nucleotide sequence: TGTGCCAGCAGCTTAGGACAAAGGGGGCTGACTGAAGCTTTCTTT. Residues: CASSLGQRGLTEAFF. The rearrangement links TRBV7-9 to TRBJ1-1, with 7 positions matching TRBD1. J gave up 5 bases and V 1 base, and 7 bases lay outside the gene matches. The CDR3 is 15 amino acids. Per germline, CDR1 SEHNR and CDR2 FQNEAQ (reference sequence). The full variable domain, its missing parts supplied by reference TRBV7-9 and TRBJ1-1, is DTGVSQNPRHKITKRGQNVTFRCDPISEHNRLYWYRQTLGQGPEFLTYFQNEAQLEKSRLLSDRFSAERPKGSFSTLEIQRTEQGDSAMYLCASSLGQRGLTEAFFGQGTRLTVV.

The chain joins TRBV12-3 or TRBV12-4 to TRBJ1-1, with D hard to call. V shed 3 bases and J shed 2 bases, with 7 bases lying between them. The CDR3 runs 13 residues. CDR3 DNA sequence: TGTGCCAGCAGTTTCGAGCGAAACACTGAAGCTTTCTTT. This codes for CASSFERNTEAFF.

Here the CDR3 reads CASRNIPVLYGNTIYF. The DNA of the CDR3 is TGTGCCAGCAGGAATATTCCGGTATTGTATGGAAACACCATATATTTT. The V and J genes are TRBV28 and TRBJ1-3; D unclear. The CDR3 consists of 16 residues. Germline V lookup: CDR1 MDHEN, CDR2 SYDVKM. The V end lost 6 bases, the J end lost 3 bases, and 18 bases lay between the germline ends.

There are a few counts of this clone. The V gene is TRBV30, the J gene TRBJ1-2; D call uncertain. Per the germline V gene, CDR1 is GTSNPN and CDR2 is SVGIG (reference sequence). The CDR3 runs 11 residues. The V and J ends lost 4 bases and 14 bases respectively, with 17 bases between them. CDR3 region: CAWNAHRALTF. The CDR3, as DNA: TGTGCCTGGAACGCCCACCGCGCCCTAACCTTC.

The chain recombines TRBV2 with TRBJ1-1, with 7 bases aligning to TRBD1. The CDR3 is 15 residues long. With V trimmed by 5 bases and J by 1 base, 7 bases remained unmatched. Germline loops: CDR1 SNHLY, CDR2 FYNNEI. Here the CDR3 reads CASSRQGSTNTEAFF. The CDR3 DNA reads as TGTGCCAGCAGTAGACAGGGCTCTACGAACACTGAAGCTTTCTTT.

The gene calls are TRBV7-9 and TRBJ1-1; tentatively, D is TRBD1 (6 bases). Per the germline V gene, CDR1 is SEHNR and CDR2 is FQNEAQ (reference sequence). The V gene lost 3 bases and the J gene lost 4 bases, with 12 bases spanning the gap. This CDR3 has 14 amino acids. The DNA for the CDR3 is TGTGCCAGCAGCTTCCAAGGGGGAATCACTGAAGCTTTCTTT. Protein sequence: CASSFQGGITEAFF.

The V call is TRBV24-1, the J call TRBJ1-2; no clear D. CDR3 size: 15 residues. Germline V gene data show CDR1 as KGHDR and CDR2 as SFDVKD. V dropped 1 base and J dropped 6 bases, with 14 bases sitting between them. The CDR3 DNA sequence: TGTGCCACCAGTGATTTCGCAGGCGGGGAGGATGGCTACACCTTC. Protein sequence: CATSDFAGGEDGYTF.

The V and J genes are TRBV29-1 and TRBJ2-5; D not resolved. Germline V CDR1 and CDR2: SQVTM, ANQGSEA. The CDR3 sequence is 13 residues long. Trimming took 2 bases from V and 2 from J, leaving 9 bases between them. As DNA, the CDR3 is TGCAGCGTTGAATCTAGAAAACAAGAGACCCAGTACTTC. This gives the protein CSVESRKQETQYF.

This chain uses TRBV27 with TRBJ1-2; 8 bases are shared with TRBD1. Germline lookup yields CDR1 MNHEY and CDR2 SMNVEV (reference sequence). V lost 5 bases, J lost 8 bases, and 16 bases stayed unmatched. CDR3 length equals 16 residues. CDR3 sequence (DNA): TGTGCCAGCAGTGTAAACCGACAGGGGCCCCTGGGCGGCTACACCTTC. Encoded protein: CASSVNRQGPLGGYTF.

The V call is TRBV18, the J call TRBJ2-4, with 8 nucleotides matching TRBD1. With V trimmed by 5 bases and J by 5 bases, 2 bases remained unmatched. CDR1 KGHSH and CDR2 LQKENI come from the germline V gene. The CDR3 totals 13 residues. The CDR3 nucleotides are TGTGCCAGCTCATCGGACAGGGAAAACATTCAGTACTTC. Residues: CASSSDRENIQYF.

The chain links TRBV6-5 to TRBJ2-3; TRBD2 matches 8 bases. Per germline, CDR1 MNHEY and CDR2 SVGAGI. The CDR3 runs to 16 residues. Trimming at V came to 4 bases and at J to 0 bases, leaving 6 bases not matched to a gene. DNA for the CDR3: TGTGCCAGCAGTTCTCGGGCTAGCGGGAGCACAGATACGCAGTATTTT. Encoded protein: CASSSRASGSTDTQYF.

CDR3 in amino acids: CASSSAVLAGLETQYF. The DNA of the CDR3 is TGTGCCAGCAGTTCCGCGGTACTAGCGGGATTGGAGACCCAGTACTTC. This chain connects TRBV6-5 to TRBJ2-5, with 10 nucleotides matching TRBD2. Germline CDR1 is MNHEY and CDR2 is SVGAGI. The CDR3 totals 16 residues. Trimming at V came to 4 bases and at J to 5 bases, leaving 10 bases not matched to a gene.

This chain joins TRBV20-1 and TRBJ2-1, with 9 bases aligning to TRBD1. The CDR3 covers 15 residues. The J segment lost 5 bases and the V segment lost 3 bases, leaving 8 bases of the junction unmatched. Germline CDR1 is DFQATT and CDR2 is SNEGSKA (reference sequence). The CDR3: CSASLGGTGNNEQFF. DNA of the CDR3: TGCAGTGCTAGTTTAGGAGGGACAGGGAACAATGAGCAGTTCTTC.

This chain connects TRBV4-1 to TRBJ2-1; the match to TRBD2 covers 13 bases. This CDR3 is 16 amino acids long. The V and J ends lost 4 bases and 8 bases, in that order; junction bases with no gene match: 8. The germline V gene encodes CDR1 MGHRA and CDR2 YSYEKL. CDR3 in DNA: TGCGCCAGCAGCCGCGTTGGACTAGCGGGAGTAGATGAGCAGTTCTTC. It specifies CASSRVGLAGVDEQFF.

The CDR3 reads CASSVVGGRAKNIQYF. The DNA for the CDR3 is TGTGCCAGCAGCGTAGTTGGCGGGAGGGCCAAAAACATTCAGTACTTC. The rearrangement uses TRBV9 and TRBJ2-4, with 8 nucleotides matching TRBD2. The CDR3 has 16 amino acids. V lost 0 bases and J lost 1; bases outside the gene matches: 3. CDR1 and CDR2 from the germline V gene are SGDLS and YYNGEE.

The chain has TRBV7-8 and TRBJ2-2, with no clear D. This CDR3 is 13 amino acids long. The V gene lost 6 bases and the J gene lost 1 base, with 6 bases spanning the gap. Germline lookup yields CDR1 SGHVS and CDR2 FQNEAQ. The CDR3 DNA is TGTGCCAGCAGAACAGTGAACACCGGGGAGCTGTTTTTT. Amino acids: CASRTVNTGELFF. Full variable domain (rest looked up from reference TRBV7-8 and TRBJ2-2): GAGVSQSPRYKVAKRGQDVALRCDPISGHVSLFWYQQALGQGPEFLTYFQNEAQLDKSGLPSDRFFAERPEGSVSTLKIQRTQQEDSAVYLCASRTVNTGELFFGEGSRLTVL.